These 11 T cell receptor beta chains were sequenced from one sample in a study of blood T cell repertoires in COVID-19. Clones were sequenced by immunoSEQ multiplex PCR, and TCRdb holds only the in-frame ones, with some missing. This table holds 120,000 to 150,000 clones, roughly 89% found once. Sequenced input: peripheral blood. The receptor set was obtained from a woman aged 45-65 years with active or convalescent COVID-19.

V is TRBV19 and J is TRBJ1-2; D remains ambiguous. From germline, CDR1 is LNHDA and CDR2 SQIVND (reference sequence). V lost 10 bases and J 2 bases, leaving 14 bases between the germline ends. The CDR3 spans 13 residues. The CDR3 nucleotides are TGTGCCACCCGATCGACACTCAACTATGGCTACACCTTC. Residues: CATRSTLNYGYTF.

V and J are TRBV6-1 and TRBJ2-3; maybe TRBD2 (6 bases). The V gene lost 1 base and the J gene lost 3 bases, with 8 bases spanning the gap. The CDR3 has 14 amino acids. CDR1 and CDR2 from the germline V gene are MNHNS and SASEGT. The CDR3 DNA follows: TGTGCCAGCAGTGAAGTTGGAGGGACAGATACGCAGTATTTT. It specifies CASSEVGGTDTQYF.

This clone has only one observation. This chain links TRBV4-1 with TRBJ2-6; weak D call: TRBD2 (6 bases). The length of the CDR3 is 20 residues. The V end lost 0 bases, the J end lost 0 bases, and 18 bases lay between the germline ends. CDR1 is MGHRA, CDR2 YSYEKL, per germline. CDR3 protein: CASSQDPGGTFFSGANVLTF. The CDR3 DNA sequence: TGCGCCAGCAGCCAAGATCCTGGCGGGACCTTCTTCTCTGGGGCCAACGTCCTGACTTTC.

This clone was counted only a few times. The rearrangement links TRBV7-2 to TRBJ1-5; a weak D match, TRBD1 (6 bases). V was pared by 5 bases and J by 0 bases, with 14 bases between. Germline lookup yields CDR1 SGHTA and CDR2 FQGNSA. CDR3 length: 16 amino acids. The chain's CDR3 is CASSTRTAISNQPQHF. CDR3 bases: TGTGCCAGCAGCACCCGGACAGCAATTAGCAATCAGCCCCAGCATTTT.

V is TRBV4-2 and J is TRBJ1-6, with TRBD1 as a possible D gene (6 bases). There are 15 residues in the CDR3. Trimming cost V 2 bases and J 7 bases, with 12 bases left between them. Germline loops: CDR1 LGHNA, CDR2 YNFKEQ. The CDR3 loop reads CASSQPDGQNSPLHF. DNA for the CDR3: TGTGCCAGCAGCCAACCTGACGGACAGAATTCACCCCTCCACTTT.

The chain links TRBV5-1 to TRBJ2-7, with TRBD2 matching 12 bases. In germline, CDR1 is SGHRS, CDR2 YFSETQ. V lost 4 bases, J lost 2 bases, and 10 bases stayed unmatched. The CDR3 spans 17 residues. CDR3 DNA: TGCGCCAGCAGCCCCCGGCTAGCGGGAGGGCACGCCTACGAGCAGTACTTC. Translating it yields CASSPRLAGGHAYEQYF.

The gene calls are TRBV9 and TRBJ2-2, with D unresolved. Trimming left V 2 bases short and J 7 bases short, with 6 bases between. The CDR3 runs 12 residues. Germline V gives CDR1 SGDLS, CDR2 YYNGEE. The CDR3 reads CASSVSGGELFF. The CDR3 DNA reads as TGTGCCAGCAGCGTTTCCGGCGGGGAGCTGTTTTTT.

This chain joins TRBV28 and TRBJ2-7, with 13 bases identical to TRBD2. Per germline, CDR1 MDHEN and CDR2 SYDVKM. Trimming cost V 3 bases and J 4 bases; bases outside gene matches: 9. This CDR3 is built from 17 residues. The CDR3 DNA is TGTGCCAGCAGTTTTCCGCCACGGACTAGCGGGAGATACGAGCAGTACTTC. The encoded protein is CASSFPPRTSGRYEQYF.

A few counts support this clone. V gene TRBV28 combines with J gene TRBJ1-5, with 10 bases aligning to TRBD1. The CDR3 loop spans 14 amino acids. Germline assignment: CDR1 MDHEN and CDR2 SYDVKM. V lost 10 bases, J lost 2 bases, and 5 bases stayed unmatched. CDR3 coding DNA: TGTGCCATCCGGACAGGGGGAGGCAATCAGCCCCAGCATTTT. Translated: CAIRTGGGNQPQHF.

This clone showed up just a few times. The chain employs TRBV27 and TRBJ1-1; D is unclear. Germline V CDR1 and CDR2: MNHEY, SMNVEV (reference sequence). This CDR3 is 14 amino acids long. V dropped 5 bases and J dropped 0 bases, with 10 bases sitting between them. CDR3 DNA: TGTGCCAGCAGTCCCGGAGCCATGAACACTGAAGCTTTCTTT. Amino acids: CASSPGAMNTEAFF.

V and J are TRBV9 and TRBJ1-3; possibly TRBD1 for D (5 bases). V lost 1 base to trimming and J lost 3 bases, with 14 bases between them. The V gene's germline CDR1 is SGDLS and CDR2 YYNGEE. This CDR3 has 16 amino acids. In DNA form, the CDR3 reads TGTGCCAGCAGCGTACCGTCCGGGGGAGGTGGAAACACCATATATTTT. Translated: CASSVPSGGGGNTIYF.